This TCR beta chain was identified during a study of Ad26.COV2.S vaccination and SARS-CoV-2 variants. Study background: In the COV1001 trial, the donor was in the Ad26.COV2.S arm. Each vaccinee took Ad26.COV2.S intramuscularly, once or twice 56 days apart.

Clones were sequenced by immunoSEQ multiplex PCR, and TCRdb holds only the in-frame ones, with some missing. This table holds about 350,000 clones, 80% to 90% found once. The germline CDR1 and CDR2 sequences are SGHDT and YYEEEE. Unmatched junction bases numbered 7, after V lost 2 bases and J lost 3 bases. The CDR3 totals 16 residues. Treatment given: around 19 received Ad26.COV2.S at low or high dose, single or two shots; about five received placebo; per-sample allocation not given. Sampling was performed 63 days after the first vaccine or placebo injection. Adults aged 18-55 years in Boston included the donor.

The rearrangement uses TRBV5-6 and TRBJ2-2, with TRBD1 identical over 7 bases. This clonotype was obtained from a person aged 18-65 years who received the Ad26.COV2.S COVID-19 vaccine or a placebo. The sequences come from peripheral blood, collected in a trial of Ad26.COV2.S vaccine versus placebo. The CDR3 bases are TGTGCCAGCAGCTTTTTTGGGACAGAGTACACCGGGGAGCTGTTTTTT. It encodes CASSFFGTEYTGELFF.